This passage covers 31 T cell receptor beta chains from one sample sequenced in a study of cytomegalovirus exposure and HLA in healthy donors (TCRdb year 2017). The method was the immunoSEQ multiplex PCR assay. A mixture of 60 forward primers for TCR Vbeta segments and 13 reverse primers for TCR Jbeta segments was used in the multiplex PCR. As stored in TCRdb, this immuneACCESS dataset retains in-frame rearrangements with V and J assigned. A fraction of the clones does not appear; measured against another copy, unresolved V genes explain less than half of the discrepancy, and the remainder lacks a known reason. The sample yields 150,000 to 200,000 clones; around 85% were counted once. The top ten clones comprise approximately 1.8% of the sample. Sequencing was performed on PBMCs. The receptors were gathered from a human donor in good health.

The chain combines TRBV5-1 with TRBJ2-1; tentative D call: TRBD1 (6 bases). Germline V gene lookup returns CDR1 SGHRS and CDR2 YFSETQ. Trimming took off 0 bases at V and 3 bases at J, with 10 bases between the two ends. There are 15 residues in the CDR3. CDR3 amino acids: CASSLGQGLYNEQFF. DNA for the CDR3: TGCGCCAGCAGCTTGGGGCAGGGGCTCTACAATGAGCAGTTCTTC.

The chain uses TRBV11-2 and TRBJ1-4, with 9 nucleotides matching TRBD1. In germline, CDR1 is SGHAT, CDR2 FQNNGV. The junction had 10 bases not matched to a gene; V was cut back by 5 bases and J by 6 bases. CDR3 size: 16 residues. The CDR3: CASSPSGGTGHEKLFF. DNA of the CDR3: TGTGCCAGCAGCCCATCCGGCGGGACAGGGCATGAAAAACTGTTTTTT.

V gene TRBV7-2 combines with J gene TRBJ1-2; 7 bases are a match to TRBD1. The ends lost 3 bases at V and 8 bases at J; junction bases unmatched: 6. Germline V gives CDR1 SGHTA, CDR2 FQGNSA. CDR3 length: 13 residues. CDR3 sequence (DNA): TGTGCCAGCAGCTTTACGACAGGGTACGGCTACACCTTC. It yields the protein CASSFTTGYGYTF.

The rearrangement joins TRBV27 to TRBJ2-2, with a weak D call TRBD1 (5 bases). This CDR3 contains 15 residues. Trimming left V 4 bases short and J 1 base short, with 10 bases between. Germline values: CDR1 MNHEY, CDR2 SMNVEV (reference sequence). CDR3 nucleotide sequence: TGTGCCAGCAGTTATGGGGCAGGGAACACCGGGGAGCTGTTTTTT. The encoded protein is CASSYGAGNTGELFF.

The chain recombines TRBV7-2 with TRBJ1-1; tentative D call: TRBD1 (6 bases). The CDR3 loop spans 14 amino acids. Germline V gene data show CDR1 as SGHTA and CDR2 as FQGNSA. V lost 6 bases, J lost 1 base, and 12 bases lay in between. The CDR3, as DNA: TGTGCCAGCAGACAGGGACGGACGAACACTGAAGCTTTCTTT. Translated, it gives CASRQGRTNTEAFF.

V usage is TRBV2 and J usage is TRBJ1-6, with D unresolved. Trimming shortened V by 4 bases and J by 14 bases, and 9 bases separated the two germline ends. Germline V gene data show CDR1 as SNHLY and CDR2 as FYNNEI. The CDR3 extends over 11 amino acids. The CDR3 region has the DNA TGTGCCAGCAGTGCCCCCTCGGCCCTCCACTTT. This translates into CASSAPSALHF.

Of note for this clone: Its ends do not fully match the called genes, so a read error is possible. The chain has TRBV7-9 and TRBJ1-1; 8 nucleotides align to TRBD1. The CDR3 is 18 amino acids. The germline V gene encodes CDR1 SEHNR and CDR2 FQNEAQ (reference sequence). CDR3 amino acids: CSSSLAFQGAENEAEAFF. CDR3 DNA sequence: TGTTCCAGCAGCTTAGCATTCCAGGGGGCGGAGAATGAGGCTGAAGCTTTCTTT.

CDR3 residues: CASSQSRDPGELFF. The DNA of the CDR3 is TGCGCCAGCAGTCAGTCTCGGGATCCCGGGGAGCTGTTTTTT. The gene calls are TRBV23-1 and TRBJ2-2, with D maybe TRBD2 (5 bases). TRBV23-1 belongs to the ORF category, with a function that is uncertain. The CDR3 is 14 amino acids. Trimming removed 3 bases from V and 6 bases from J, with 11 bases in between.

The chain combines TRBV7-2 with TRBJ2-5, with 11 positions matching TRBD2. The CDR3 length is 15 residues. V dropped 2 bases and J dropped 5; count of bases not matched to a gene: 4. Looked up from germline, CDR1 is SGHTA and CDR2 is FQGNSA. The CDR3: CASSLPSGGLETQYF. CDR3 DNA: TGTGCCAGCAGCTTACCTAGCGGGGGGTTGGAGACCCAGTACTTC.

This clone was found a few times. V gene TRBV7-2 combines with J gene TRBJ2-2; D perhaps matches TRBD2 (5 bases). CDR1 and CDR2 from the germline V gene are SGHTA and FQGNSA. CDR3 length equals 14 residues. Trimming removed 4 bases from V and 5 bases from J, with 11 bases in between. The CDR3 protein is CASSSLDWTGELFF. The CDR3 nucleotides are TGTGCCAGCAGCTCACTAGATTGGACCGGGGAGCTGTTTTTT.

This chain uses TRBV2 with TRBJ2-5; possible D gene TRBD1, 6 bases. Germline V gene lookup returns CDR1 SNHLY and CDR2 FYNNEI. This CDR3 contains 13 residues. Trimming stripped 8 bases from V and 1 base from J, with 11 bases between. DNA of the CDR3: TGTGCCAGCTCGGGACACCTCCAAGAGACCCAGTACTTC. The encoded protein is CASSGHLQETQYF.

This chain joins TRBV10-3 and TRBJ2-1; 9 bases fit TRBD2. Germline-derived CDR1 and CDR2 are ENHRY and SYGVKD. With V trimmed by 4 bases and J by 4 bases, 8 bases remained unmatched. The CDR3 is 16 amino acids. CDR3 DNA: TGTGCCATCAGTGCGAGCGGGGGGTTACCTTACAATGAGCAGTTCTTC. Its translation is CAISASGGLPYNEQFF.

This clone was recorded a few times. The CDR3 reads CSVDLGLAGSTDTQYF. The CDR3 nucleotides read TGCAGCGTTGATTTGGGACTAGCGGGTAGCACAGATACGCAGTATTTT. The rearrangement links TRBV29-1 to TRBJ2-3, with TRBD2 identical over 12 bases. CDR1 SQVTM and CDR2 ANQGSEA come from the germline V gene. V lost 3 bases to trimming and J lost 0 bases; unmatched junction nucleotides: 4. The CDR3 spans 16 residues.

The rearrangement joins TRBV15 to TRBJ2-1; D remains unclear. Deletions cut 8 bases from V and 2 bases from J, with 10 bases between. The CDR3 runs 13 residues. Germline CDR1 is LNHNV and CDR2 is YYDKDF (reference sequence). The CDR3 sequence is CATGQAAYNEQFF. For the CDR3, the DNA is TGTGCCACCGGTCAGGCAGCCTACAATGAGCAGTTCTTC.

The chain recombines TRBV6-6 with TRBJ2-1; 7 positions agree with TRBD1. The CDR3 sequence is 15 residues long. V was clipped by 5 bases and J by 0 bases; unmatched bases: 4. Germline loops: CDR1 MNHNY, CDR2 SVGAGI (reference sequence). CDR3 loop: CASSDRDPSYNEQFF. The CDR3 bases are TGTGCCAGCAGTGACAGGGATCCCTCCTACAATGAGCAGTTCTTC.

V gene TRBV7-2 combines with J gene TRBJ2-7, with D tentatively TRBD2 (5 bases). This CDR3 region has 14 residues. V lost 1 base, J lost 6 bases, and 13 bases lay in between. Germline CDR1 and CDR2: SGHTA and FQGNSA. The CDR3 loop is CASSLEGSPGEQYF. CDR3 in DNA: TGTGCCAGCAGCTTAGAAGGGAGCCCAGGCGAGCAGTACTTC.

This sequence joins TRBV4-1 and TRBJ2-5; the match to TRBD1 covers 8 bases. The germline CDR1 and CDR2 sequences are MGHRA and YSYEKL. The V segment lost 6 bases and the J segment 5 bases; nucleotides outside the gene matches: 5. The CDR3 consists of 13 residues. The CDR3 here is CASRPTGDETQYF. CDR3 bases: TGCGCCAGCAGGCCGACAGGGGATGAGACCCAGTACTTC.

The genes are TRBV23-1 and TRBJ2-7, with D tentatively TRBD1 (5 bases). TRBV23-1 is marked as an open reading frame, function uncertain. This CDR3 comprises 15 residues. V shed 0 bases and J shed 2 bases, with 11 bases lying between them. The CDR3: CASSQSRQLAYEQYF. The DNA of the CDR3 is TGCGCCAGCAGTCAATCGAGACAGCTTGCCTACGAGCAGTACTTC.

This chain joins TRBV5-8 and TRBJ2-5, with D possibly being TRBD2 (5 bases). Germline lookup yields CDR1 SGHTS and CDR2 YDEGEE. Trimming shortened V by 4 bases and J by 5 bases, and 12 bases separated the two germline ends. This CDR3 is built from 13 residues. CDR3 residues: CASSILAFETQYF. The CDR3, as DNA: TGTGCCAGCAGCATCCTAGCTTTCGAGACCCAGTACTTC. Variable domain in full (rest from reference TRBV5-8 and TRBJ2-5): EAGVTQSPTHLIKTRGQQATLRCSPISGHTSVYWYQQALGLGLQFLLWYDEGEERNRGNFPPRFSGRQFPNYSSELNVNALELEDSALYLCASSILAFETQYFGPGTRLLVL.

The chain is built from TRBV6-5 and TRBJ1-2, with D possibly being TRBD1 (6 bases). Trimming left V 6 bases short and J 4 bases short, with 15 bases between. CDR3 length: 14 residues. Germline CDR1 and CDR2: MNHEY and SVGAGI. The CDR3 region is CASRTARGGYGYTF. In DNA, the CDR3 is TGTGCCAGCAGGACTGCGAGGGGGGGCTATGGCTACACCTTC.

The chain is built from TRBV12-5 and TRBJ1-1; D possibly corresponds to TRBD1 (5 bases). Trimming stripped 0 bases from V and 1 base from J, with 9 bases between. The germline CDR1 and CDR2 sequences are LGHNT and FRNRAP. The CDR3 extends over 15 amino acids. For the CDR3, the DNA is TGTGCTAGTGGTTTGGTAAGGGGCGGGAACACTGAAGCTTTCTTT. This encodes CASGLVRGGNTEAFF. The full variable domain, rest sourced from reference TRBV12-5 and TRBJ1-1, is DARVTQTPRHKVTEMGQEVTMRCQPILGHNTVFWYRQTMMQGLELLAYFRNRAPLDDSGMPKDRFSAEMPDATLATLKIQPSEPRDSAVYFCASGLVRGGNTEAFFGQGTRLTVV.

The gene calls are TRBV7-8 and TRBJ1-1; tentatively, D is TRBD1 (6 bases). Germline V gives CDR1 SGHVS, CDR2 FQNEAQ. V dropped 2 bases and J dropped 7 bases, with 14 bases sitting between them. CDR3 size: 14 residues. The CDR3 coding sequence is TGTGCCAGCAGCTTACCGGGACAATTAATTGAAGCTTTCTTT. It translates to CASSLPGQLIEAFF.

The chain couples TRBV19 to TRBJ1-5, with TRBD1 as a possible D gene (6 bases). Looked up from germline, CDR1 is LNHDA and CDR2 is SQIVND (reference sequence). V lost 7 bases to trimming and J lost 5 bases, with 12 bases between them. This CDR3 is 13 amino acids long. The CDR3 nucleotides read TGTGCCAGTAACTTACAGGGTGATCAGCCCCAGCATTTT. As protein: CASNLQGDQPQHF.

With regard to this clone: One end of the junction fails to match germline, which may point to a read error. The V gene is TRBV7-7, the J gene TRBJ2-1; 13 nucleotides agree with TRBD2. Germline values: CDR1 SSHAT, CDR2 FNYEAQ (reference sequence). The length of the CDR3 is 16 residues. DNA for the CDR3: TGTGCTAGCAGCAAACTAGCGGGGGGGCCTCAAGATGAGCAGTTCTTC. Encoded protein: CASSKLAGGPQDEQFF.

The count of this clone is one. The genes are TRBV13 and TRBJ2-5; TRBD1 aligns across 11 bases. CDR3 length: 17 residues. Germline CDR1 reads PRHDT; CDR2 reads FYEKMQ (reference sequence). With V trimmed by 3 bases and J by 5 bases, 11 bases remained unmatched. CDR3 loop: CASSFLPGQGALETQYF. The CDR3 DNA follows: TGTGCCAGCAGCTTTCTCCCCGGACAGGGGGCCTTGGAGACCCAGTACTTC.

This clone has only one observation. The rearrangement links TRBV4-2 to TRBJ2-5; no definite D call. Germline-derived CDR1 and CDR2 are LGHNA and YNFKEQ. The V end lost 1 base, the J end lost 2 bases, and 5 bases lay between the germline ends. CDR3 length: 13 amino acids. The CDR3 coding sequence is TGTGCCAGCAGCCAAGGCAGACAAGAGACCCAGTACTTC. It specifies CASSQGRQETQYF.

This clone was found many times. This sequence joins TRBV2 and TRBJ2-1, with D perhaps TRBD1 (6 bases). The length of the CDR3 is 13 residues. The V gene's germline CDR1 is SNHLY and CDR2 FYNNEI. The germline V and J ends were trimmed by 3 bases and 7 bases, with 10 bases remaining between them. Written as DNA, the CDR3 is TGTGCCAGCAGTGAGGGAGACAGGAATGAGCAGTTCTTC. Translating it yields CASSEGDRNEQFF.

J is TRBJ2-1 and V is TRBV4-3; 8 bases align to TRBD1. This CDR3 is built from 15 residues. The germline gives CDR1 LGHNA, CDR2 YSLEER. V was clipped by 1 base and J by 8 bases; unmatched bases: 7. The DNA of the CDR3 is TGCGCCAGCAGCCAAGCTGGACAGGGTGGAGATGAGCAGTTCTTC. It yields the protein CASSQAGQGGDEQFF.

The J gene is TRBJ2-3, the V gene TRBV4-1, with 9 bases aligning to TRBD1. The CDR3 consists of 15 residues. In germline, CDR1 is MGHRA, CDR2 YSYEKL. V trimming: 4 bases; J trimming: 3 bases; junction bases outside the gene matches: 5. The DNA of the CDR3 is TGCGCCAGCAGCCCTAGACAGGGGGGGACAGATACGCAGTATTTT. Translation gives CASSPRQGGTDTQYF.

The chain recombines TRBV7-9 with TRBJ2-5; 8 nucleotides align to TRBD1. The CDR3 spans 15 residues. The V gene's germline CDR1 is SEHNR and CDR2 FQNEAQ (reference sequence). V was clipped by 5 bases and J by 5 bases; unmatched bases: 10. CDR3 sequence reads: CASSPGTGRGETQYF. The CDR3 DNA follows: TGTGCCAGCAGCCCGGGGACAGGCCGGGGGGAGACCCAGTACTTC.

The chain links TRBV2 to TRBJ1-2, with D possibly TRBD1 on 5 matching bases. The CDR3 spans 15 residues. V lost 0 bases and J 4 bases, leaving 12 bases between the germline ends. CDR1 SNHLY and CDR2 FYNNEI come from the germline V gene. The CDR3 sequence is CASSEALKGPYGYTF. CDR3 coding DNA: TGTGCCAGCAGTGAAGCGCTTAAGGGGCCCTATGGCTACACCTTC.